What follows describes a single TCR beta chain. The antigen is unknown. 13 Jbeta primers and 60 Vbeta primers were used for the PCR. Profiled with immunoSEQ multiplex PCR; TCRdb holds only in-frame clones, not every one. The table lists under 140,000 clones, roughly 80% of them singletons, with under 1.5% in the top ten. This sample was taken from a study of cytomegalovirus exposure and HLA in healthy donors. Across the study: Roughly 80 million unique TCRs from HLA-typed donors made up an early data release.

Germline V gives CDR1 MNHEY, CDR2 SVGAGI. Trimming shortened V by 3 bases and J by 2 bases, and 8 bases separated the two germline ends. This CDR3 has 14 amino acids. Findings and caveats of the study: Upon later analysis, TCR association rates were observed to vary by HLA locus, being highest for DRB1 and lowest for HLA-C. When analyzed later, a missense DCLRE1C variant was found to be linked to TCR beta V- and J-gene trimming.

The material sequenced was PBMCs. This chain joins TRBV6-5 and TRBJ1-5; D gene unclear. The source is a woman in her thirties in good health and CMV-seronegative. CDR3 in amino acids: CASSYAEGNQPQHF. The CDR3 DNA reads as TGTGCCAGCAGTTATGCGGAAGGCAATCAGCCCCAGCATTTT.